This record concerns one T cell receptor beta chain sequence. Its antigen is unknown. No per-base quality is available; no much larger clone lies one base away. Reading the germline V gene (reference sequence) gives CDR1 MNHEY and CDR2 SMNVEV. The cysteine opens and the phenylalanine closes a CDR3 of 16 amino acids. Only the CDR3 part of the read is kept: 48 bases, read in frame from the first base. V is cut back by 4 bases and J by 2 bases, with 11 bases in the junction unmatched. These data come from a study of shared clonotypes between healthy human individuals (dated by TCRdb to 2018 to 2021). In the study overall: The cohort comprised a couple of women and three men aged 18 to 49 years. To estimate repertoire size and how much clonotype sharing occurs between individuals, the study deeply sequenced the blood TCR repertoires of roughly 5 healthy adults. Leukapheresis yielded between about 0.94 and 10 billion PBMCs per donor. Per donor, three plates each were used for CD4 naive and CD4 memory, two for CD8 naive, and one for CD8 memory. Different laboratories and diverse techniques were used to prepare libraries and sequence TCR repertoires, to increase sequencing depth and limit assay-specific biases. On the study overall, not on this receptor specifically: Pairwise subsampling led to the expectation that sequencing depth would affect the degree of clonotype sharing among donors. Naive subsets generally had larger estimated clonotype richness than memory subsets did. Sampling was restricted to blood, and TCR repertoires in tissues likely differ from the TCR repertoires found in blood. Because the study included a small number of donors, the genetic and exposure-history diversity represented was limited. Clonotypes shared by all four sorted-subset donors showed higher generation probabilities than non-shared clonotypes. About 5% of naive CD4, 3% to 4% of naive CD8, roughly 2.5% of memory CD4, and about 0.4% of memory CD8 clonotypes were shared across a few donors. Incomplete sequencing was indicated by rarefaction of sorted-subset datasets, despite the large sequencing depth.

CD8 naive samples were CD45RO-negative cells positively selected for CCR7, giving a CD45RA+CCR7+ population that excluded TemRA cells. The donors were healthy, HIV-negative adults who had no recently reported acute infections or vaccinations. Only Caucasian adults living in Nashville, Tennessee, USA were represented among the donors. Blood was obtained by leukapheresis, after which PBMCs were separated by Ficoll-Histopaque density gradient centrifugation and cryopreserved in liquid nitrogen vapor phase. Analytical flow cytometry was used to check the purity and quantity of each magnetically sorted T cell population. Genomic DNA was isolated from every sorted fraction and measured by UV absorbance on a Nanodrop 2000c. TCR CDR3 regions were amplified from genomic DNA by multiplex PCR using the deep immunoSEQ assay. Genomic DNA extracted from each cell subset was distributed evenly over all wells of several immunoSEQ 96-well plates, and each plate served as one replicate. For sorted subsets, 200 ng of genomic DNA, equivalent to roughly 33,000 T cell genomes, went into each replicate PCR. Purified libraries were measured with a Qubit 3.0 fluorometer, size-checked on a Bioanalyzer 2100, and measured again with the KAPA Library Quantification kit. Every immunoSEQ 96-well plate was sequenced on a separate single-read 150-cycle Illumina NextSeq 550 flow cell. On the authors' methods: The immunoSEQ output contained only junctional sequences without quality scores, so filtering could not match that applied to full-length reads. To assign V/J genes and CDR3, sequences were annotated against IMGT germline references using PyIR, a Python wrapper for IgBLAST v1.9. Any read was removed if the V/J assignment was weak (E-value above 1e-6), the CDR3 was missing, or the read contained stop codons, out-of-frame junctions, or ambiguous translated residues. V3J clonotypes were defined as sequences sharing an identical inferred V gene, J gene, and CDR3 amino acid sequence. The percentage overlap between two repertoires was calculated by dividing the number of shared unique clonotypes by the size of the smaller repertoire. Richness of each repertoire was evaluated using RTK rarefaction, the Chao1 estimator, and Recon v2.1 estimates of unobserved clonotypes. Generation probabilities for all TCRbeta clonotypes obtained by the gDNA method from a handful of donors were computed using OLGA. This is the immuneACCESS table as TCRdb keeps it, with only in-frame sequences that have V and J called. A part of the clones is gone; compared with another copy, unresolved V genes explain less than half, and the rest is unexplained. That table gives V, J and clone size, and the DNA gave D and trimming. A total of about 2 million clones appear in this sample, about 95% of them only once. The ten largest clones represent 1% to 1.5% of the sample.

The chain was built from TRBV27 and TRBJ2-7, with TRBD1 identical over 7 junction bases. This clonotype originated in a man between 18 and 35 years old in good health. Specimen: naive CD8+ T cells sorted from blood. The cell subset or site label on this specimen signifies: CD45RA+CCR7+. The CDR3 protein sequence reads: CASSSSLGTAAYEQYF. The DNA sequence is as follows: TGTGCCAGCAGTTCTTCCCTCGGGACAGCAGCCTACGAGCAGTACTTC.